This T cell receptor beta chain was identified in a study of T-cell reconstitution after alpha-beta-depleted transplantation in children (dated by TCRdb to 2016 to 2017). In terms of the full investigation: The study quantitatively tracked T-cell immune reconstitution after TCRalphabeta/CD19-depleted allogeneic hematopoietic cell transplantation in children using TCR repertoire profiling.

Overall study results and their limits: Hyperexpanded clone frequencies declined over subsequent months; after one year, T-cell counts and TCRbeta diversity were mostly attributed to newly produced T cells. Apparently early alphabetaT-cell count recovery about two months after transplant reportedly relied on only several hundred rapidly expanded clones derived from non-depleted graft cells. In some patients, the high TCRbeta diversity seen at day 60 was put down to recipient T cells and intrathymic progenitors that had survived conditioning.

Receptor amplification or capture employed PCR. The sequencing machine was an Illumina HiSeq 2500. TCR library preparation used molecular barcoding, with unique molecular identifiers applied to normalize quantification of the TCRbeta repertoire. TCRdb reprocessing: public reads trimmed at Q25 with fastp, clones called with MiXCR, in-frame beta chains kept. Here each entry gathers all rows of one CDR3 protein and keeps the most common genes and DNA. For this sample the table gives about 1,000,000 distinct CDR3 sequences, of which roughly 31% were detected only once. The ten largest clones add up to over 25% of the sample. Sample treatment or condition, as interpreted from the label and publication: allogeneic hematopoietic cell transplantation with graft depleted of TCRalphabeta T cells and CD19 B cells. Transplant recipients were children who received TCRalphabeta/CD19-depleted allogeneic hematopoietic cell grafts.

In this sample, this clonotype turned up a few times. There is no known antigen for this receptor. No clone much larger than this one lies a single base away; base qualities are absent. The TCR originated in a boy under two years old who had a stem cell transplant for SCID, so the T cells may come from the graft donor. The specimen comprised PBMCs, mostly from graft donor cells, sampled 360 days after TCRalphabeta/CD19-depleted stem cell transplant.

The CDR3 here reads CASSQDHSDRFYNSPLHF. The nucleotide sequence is TGTGCCAGCAGCCAAGATCACTCGGACAGGTTCTATAATTCACCCCTCCACTTT. This chain joins TRBV4-2 to TRBJ1-6, with 7 bases aligning to TRBD1. V is cut back by 0 bases and J by 3 bases, with 8 bases in the junction unmatched. The CDR3 has 18 amino acids, counting the end cysteine and phenylalanine. Just CDR3 DNA is preserved here, 54 bases in frame from base 1. Based on the germline V gene, the CDR1 and CDR2 sequences are LGHNA and YNFKEQ.